This is a list of T cell receptor beta chains from one sample in a study of blood T cell repertoires in COVID-19. Sequenced by immunoSEQ multiplex PCR; TCRdb stores in-frame clones only, minus some. The data contain 150,000 or so clones, 83% of them seen just once; the ten biggest clones take up 9% to 13%. The sequenced sample was peripheral blood. These receptors were obtained from a woman aged 55-69 years with COVID-19, enrolled during active disease. CDR3s include the opening cysteine and the closing phenylalanine or tryptophan. The order of the fields is CDR3 length, V gene, clone size, D gene, J gene, CDR3 DNA, CDR3 protein. D genes are given only for firm matches. The listing skips clone size in some rows; elsewhere it reads once, few, many or a size class.

>17|TRBV10-3|NA|TRBD2|TRBJ2-1
TGTGCCATCACCCCACGCGGGGGACGGGGGTCCTACAATGAGCAGTTCTTC
CAITPRGGRGSYNEQFF
>12|TRBV6-5|NA|NA|TRBJ1-1
TGTGCCAGCTACGTTGGAGAACCCGAAGCTTTCTTT
CASYVGEPEAFF
>14|TRBV6-5|NA|TRBD1|TRBJ1-1
TGTGCCAGCAGTTCAGGGACAGTTAACACTGAAGCTTTCTTT
CASSSGTVNTEAFF
>16|TRBV5-5|NA|TRBD1|TRBJ1-1
TGTGCCAGCAGCTTGGATCTGACAGGGGGGACAGCTGAAGCTTTCTTT
CASSLDLTGGTAEAFF
>19|TRBV11-2|NA|NA|TRBJ2-6
TGTGCCAGCAGCTACCGGTCGATCAGGGCATACTCTGGGGCCAACGTCCTGACTTTC
CASSYRSIRAYSGANVLTF
>15|TRBV18|NA|NA|TRBJ1-2
TGTGCCAGCTCACCACTGACAGAGGGAGGGGATGGCTACACCTTC
CASSPLTEGGDGYTF
>15|TRBV5-1|few|TRBD2|TRBJ2-7
TGCGCCAGCCGACGGCTCAGCGGGAGGTCACGCGAGCAGTACTTC
CASRRLSGRSREQYF
>15|TRBV13|NA|NA|TRBJ2-3
TGTGCCAGCAGCTTAAACCCATTGGCAGGAGATACGCAGTATTTT
CASSLNPLAGDTQYF
>15|TRBV5-1|NA|NA|TRBJ2-2
TGCGCCAGCAGTAGGAGGGCCGCGAACACCGGGGAGCTGTTTTTT
CASSRRAANTGELFF
>15|TRBV19|NA|TRBD1|TRBJ1-6
TGTGCCAGTAGACGTGGACAGGCGTCTAATTCACCCCTCCACTTT
CASRRGQASNSPLHF
>16|TRBV7-6|NA|TRBD1|TRBJ2-1
TGTGCCAGCATCACCCGATCCGGGACAGGGGATTCTGAGCAGTTCTTC
CASITRSGTGDSEQFF
>13|TRBV5-1|NA|TRBD2|TRBJ2-7
TGCGCCAGCTCCTCGGGACTAGCGTACGAGCAGTACTTC
CASSSGLAYEQYF
>16|TRBV9|NA|NA|TRBJ1-3
TGTGCCAGCAGCGTAGAGCTAGGGGCCTCTGGAAACACCATATATTTT
CASSVELGASGNTIYF
>16|TRBV12-5|NA|NA|TRBJ2-6
TGTGCTAGTGGTTTTTTACAGAGCTCTGGGGCCAACGTCCTGACTTTC
CASGFLQSSGANVLTF
>13|TRBV29-1|NA|TRBD2|TRBJ2-5
TGCAGCGTTCGGGTAGCGGGAGAGGTGACCCAGTACTTC
CSVRVAGEVTQYF
>15|TRBV19|NA|TRBD2|TRBJ2-5
TGTGCCAGTAGTATATCCTCTAGCGGGAGAGAGACCCAGTACTTC
CASSISSSGRETQYF
>18|TRBV7-8|NA|NA|TRBJ1-5
TGTGCCAGCAGCTTAAGGTCCCCAGGGCAGTACGAGAATCAGCCCCAGCATTTT
CASSLRSPGQYENQPQHF
>12|TRBV28|NA|NA|TRBJ1-1
TGTGCCAGCAGTTTATTACGGACTGAAGCTTTCTTT
CASSLLRTEAFF
>17|TRBV7-6|NA|NA|TRBJ1-6
TGTGCCAGCAGCCTTCTTGGGAGAGAAGGGCTAGATTCACCCCTCCACTTT
CASSLLGREGLDSPLHF
>13|TRBV10-3|NA|NA|TRBJ2-5
TGTGCCATCAGTGAACCCCCCGGAGAGACCCAGTACTTC
CAISEPPGETQYF
>16|TRBV7-7|NA|TRBD2|TRBJ2-2
TGTGCCAGCAGTTCCCTGCCGACTAGCCTTACCGGGGAGCTGTTTTTT
CASSSLPTSLTGELFF
>14|TRBV2|NA|NA|TRBJ1-5
TGTGCCAGCAGTTCGACAGTTGACGGGGGGCCCCAGCATTTT
CASSSTVDGGPQHF
>15|TRBV19|NA|TRBD1|TRBJ1-5
TGTGCCAGTACGAGATCCGACAGGGTCCACGGTCCCCAGCATTTT
CASTRSDRVHGPQHF
>14|TRBV19|NA|TRBD1|TRBJ1-4
TGTGCCAGTAGTATGGGACAGGGCAATGAAAAACTGTTTTTT
CASSMGQGNEKLFF
>15|TRBV5-6|once|TRBD1|TRBJ1-1
TGTGCCAGCAGCTCGGGACAGGGAAGGGGCACTGAAGCTTTCTTT
CASSSGQGRGTEAFF
>16|TRBV2|NA|TRBD2|TRBJ2-4
TGTGCCAGCACCTCGGGGACTAGCGCGGCCAAAAACATTCAGTACTTC
CASTSGTSAAKNIQYF
>13|TRBV3-1/TRBV3-2|NA|NA|TRBJ2-1
TGTGCCAGCAGCCAAAGGGGGGGCGGTGAGCAGTTCTTC
CASSQRGGGEQFF